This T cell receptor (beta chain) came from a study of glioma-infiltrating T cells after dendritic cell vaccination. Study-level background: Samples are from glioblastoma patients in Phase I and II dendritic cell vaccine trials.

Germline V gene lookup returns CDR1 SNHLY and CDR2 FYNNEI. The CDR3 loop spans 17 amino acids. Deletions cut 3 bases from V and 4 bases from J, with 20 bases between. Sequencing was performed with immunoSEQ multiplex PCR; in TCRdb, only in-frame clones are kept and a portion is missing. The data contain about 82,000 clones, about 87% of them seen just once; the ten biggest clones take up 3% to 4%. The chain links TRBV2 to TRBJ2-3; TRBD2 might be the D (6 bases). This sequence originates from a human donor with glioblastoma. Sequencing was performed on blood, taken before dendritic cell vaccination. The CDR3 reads CASSDTTGGFVSDTQYF. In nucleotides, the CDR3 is TGTGCCAGCAGTGACACCACCGGGGGTTTTGTGTCAGATACGCAGTATTTT.